Listed here is a single TCR beta chain. Its antigen is currently unknown. V shed 5 bases and J 7 bases; nucleotides not matched to a gene: 11. From germline, CDR1 is SGHAT and CDR2 FQNNGV. CDR3 length equals 15 residues. Three nested ARM-PCR rounds with V-beta and C-beta primers built TCRB libraries. Each CDR3 protein is one row after TCRdb ran MiXCR on the multiplex PCR reads. This table has approximately 20,000 distinct CDR3 sequences, about two thirds appearing once. The sample is drawn from a study of tumor-infiltrating lymphocytes in glioblastoma multiforme. Study results and limitations: Clone frequencies may be distorted by unequal TCR transcripts per cell.

This chain links TRBV11-2 with TRBJ1-1, with TRBD1 matching 9 bases. This TCR was recovered from a male donor with glioblastoma. The sample taken for sequencing was peripheral blood. CDR3 region: CASSRTTGGRSEAFF. CDR3 nucleotide sequence: TGTGCCAGCAGCCGAACCACAGGGGGCAGGAGTGAAGCTTTCTTT.